Shown below are 15 T cell receptor beta chains from a single sample sequenced in a study of CD8 T cells in Susac syndrome. When the RNA was reverse transcribed, random hexamers were used with an input of roughly 0.45 to 1 ug. TCRdb re-called the immunoSEQ multiplex PCR reads with MiXCR, one entry per CDR3 protein. The sample has 110,000 or so distinct CDR3 sequences; approximately 90% are singletons. The sequenced sample was CD8+ T cells from PBMCs. The receptors derive from a human donor in good health.

The chain links TRBV12-3 or TRBV12-4 to TRBJ2-2; D remains unclear. This CDR3 is 13 amino acids long. The ends were cut back, 5 bases at V and 2 bases at J, with 6 bases in the middle. The CDR3 DNA reads as TGTGCCAGCAGTCTAGGTAACACCGGGGAGCTGTTTTTT. It is translated as CASSLGNTGELFF.

CDR3 amino acids: CSARAGQRSGRSSYEQYF. The CDR3 DNA follows: TGCAGTGCTAGAGCTGGACAGAGGAGCGGGCGGAGCTCCTACGAGCAGTACTTC. The chain links TRBV20-1 to TRBJ2-7; D may match TRBD1 or TRBD2 (6 bases each). Deletions cut 1 base from V and 0 bases from J, with 22 bases between. The CDR3 is 18 residues long. Per the germline V gene, CDR1 is DFQATT and CDR2 is SNEGSKA (reference sequence).

The V gene is TRBV19, the J gene TRBJ1-5, with D possibly matching TRBD1 (6 bases). The CDR3 spans 14 residues. V lost 6 bases to trimming and J lost 3 bases, with 12 bases between them. The germline V gene has CDR1 LNHDA and CDR2 SQIVND (reference sequence). The CDR3 loop is CASRGDIYNQPQHF. Written as DNA, the CDR3 is TGTGCCAGTAGGGGGGACATATACAATCAGCCCCAGCATTTT.

V usage is TRBV3-1 and J usage is TRBJ1-1; a possible D gene is TRBD1 (5 bases). Germline-derived CDR1 and CDR2 are LGHDT and YNNKEL (reference sequence). V was shortened by 5 bases and J by 1 base, with 11 bases between the two germline ends. The CDR3 runs 14 residues. The CDR3 here is CASSDGDRNTEAFF. The DNA for the CDR3 is TGTGCCAGCAGCGACGGAGACAGGAACACTGAAGCTTTCTTT.

This chain uses TRBV5-1 with TRBJ2-1; D is undetermined. This CDR3 comprises 12 residues. The ends were cut back, 3 bases at V and 4 bases at J, with 5 bases in the middle. CDR1 is SGHRS and CDR2 is YFSETQ in the germline V gene. DNA for the CDR3: TGCGCCAGCAGCTCTGGGTACAATGAGCAGTTCTTC. This encodes CASSSGYNEQFF.

This clonotype was observed a few times. The gene calls are TRBV29-1 and TRBJ2-7; D not resolved. CDR1 and CDR2 (germline): SQVTM, ANQGSEA. The CDR3 contains 11 residues. V shed 7 bases and J shed 0 bases, with 7 bases lying between them. The CDR3 region is CSAHGSYEQYF. The CDR3 DNA reads as TGCAGCGCGCACGGCTCCTACGAGCAGTACTTC.

This chain joins TRBV5-1 and TRBJ2-3, with D uncertain. This CDR3 comprises 15 residues. From germline, CDR1 is SGHRS and CDR2 YFSETQ. Between the trimmed V and J ends, which lost 1 base and 4 bases, there was a span of 13 bases. The CDR3, as DNA: TGCGCCAGCAGCTTGAGGTTGATTTCCGCAGATACGCAGTATTTT. Translated, it gives CASSLRLISADTQYF.

J is TRBJ2-1 and V is TRBV25-1; 11 bases are a match to TRBD2. The CDR3 is 17 residues long. The germline V gene encodes CDR1 MGHDK and CDR2 SYGVNS. J was trimmed by 0 bases and V by 5 bases; bases with no gene match: 6. The chain's CDR3 is CASSFLAGGLSYNEQFF. The CDR3 DNA reads TGTGCCAGCAGTTTTCTAGCGGGAGGCCTCTCCTACAATGAGCAGTTCTTC.

The chain carries TRBV4-1 and TRBJ2-7; D might be TRBD1 (6 bases). The CDR3 runs to 14 residues. Per the germline V gene, CDR1 is MGHRA and CDR2 is YSYEKL. V was clipped by 1 base and J by 3 bases, with 10 bases between them. The CDR3 nucleotides read TGCGCCAGCAGCCAAGGGGACACGGGCTACGAGCAGTACTTC. Its translation: CASSQGDTGYEQYF.

The sample holds one count of this clonotype. V and J are TRBV2 and TRBJ1-2; no clear D. CDR3 length: 10 amino acids. Per the germline V gene, CDR1 is SNHLY and CDR2 is FYNNEI. Trimming shortened V by 7 bases and J by 2 bases, and 2 bases separated the two germline ends. CDR3 sequence: CASNNYGYTF. CDR3 nucleotide sequence: TGTGCCAGCAACAACTATGGCTACACCTTC.

The chain carries TRBV6-2 or TRBV6-3 and TRBJ1-2; D not resolved. Germline V gives CDR1 MNHEY, CDR2 SVGEGT. Trimming removed 5 bases from V and 4 bases from J, with 20 bases in between. This CDR3 is built from 16 residues. The DNA for the CDR3 is TGTGCCAGCAGTCACCACATCGTAACAGCACTCTATGGCTACACCTTC. This encodes CASSHHIVTALYGYTF.

The J gene is TRBJ1-1, the V gene TRBV5-1, with D possibly being TRBD1 (6 bases). Germline values: CDR1 SGHRS, CDR2 YFSETQ. The length of the CDR3 is 16 residues. The germline V and J ends were trimmed by 1 base and 4 bases, with 17 bases remaining between them. The CDR3 coding sequence is TGCGCCAGCAGCTTGTACGAGGGGGATGGCGGCACTGAAGCTTTCTTT. Protein: CASSLYEGDGGTEAFF.

The chain employs TRBV19 and TRBJ2-7; D remains ambiguous. Germline V gives CDR1 LNHDA, CDR2 SQIVND (reference sequence). This CDR3 is 17 amino acids long. Deletions cut 0 bases from V and 1 base from J, with 16 bases between. As DNA, the CDR3 is TGTGCCAGTAGTATAGATATGCGGCAAGGTGTGTCCTACGAGCAGTACTTC. Protein product: CASSIDMRQGVSYEQYF.

CDR3 region: CASSLTGERQETQYF. The CDR3 DNA follows: TGCGCCAGCAGCTTGACAGGAGAAAGGCAAGAGACCCAGTACTTC. This rearrangement joins TRBV5-1 to TRBJ2-5, with D perhaps TRBD1 (5 bases). The V gene lost 1 base and the J gene lost 2 bases, with 12 bases spanning the gap. The CDR3 has 15 residues. Germline-derived CDR1 and CDR2 are SGHRS and YFSETQ.

This clonotype was detected once. This chain connects TRBV19 to TRBJ2-1; 9 bases fit TRBD2. The CDR3 runs to 18 residues. Trimming removed 4 bases from V and 2 bases from J; junction bases left unmatched: 12. Germline loops: CDR1 LNHDA, CDR2 SQIVND (reference sequence). The CDR3 DNA is TGTGCCAGTAGTAGCCCGACTAGCGGTGGGGCTACCTACAATGAGCAGTTCTTC. It translates to CASSSPTSGGATYNEQFF.